Below, 31 T cell receptor beta chains from the same sample are listed, as sequenced in a study of T cell responses to AZD1222 COVID-19 vaccine (dated by TCRdb to the early 2020s). Taken with the paper, the label for time point translates to: baseline before first vaccination. Libraries were prepared through the immunoSEQ multiplex PCR assay. Entries here come from immuneACCESS through TCRdb and include only in-frame sequences with V and J called. Some clones fail to appear in such tables; in the studies checked, an unresolved V gene covers under half of the shortfall, and the cause of the remainder is unknown. This sample holds approximately 130,000 clones; approximately 93% were observed only once. The ten largest clones represent 3.1% of the sample. The specimen comprised peripheral blood, sampled on day 0 of AZD1222 vaccination. The receptors come from an adult in good health.

The rearrangement joins TRBV18 to TRBJ2-1; D is uncertain. Germline CDR1 and CDR2: KGHSH and LQKENI. This CDR3 contains 13 residues. Trimming took 2 bases from V and 3 from J, leaving 5 bases between them. CDR3 DNA: TGTGCCAGCTCACCAGGATTCTACAATGAGCAGTTCTTC. This codes for CASSPGFYNEQFF.

The V gene is TRBV6-1, the J gene TRBJ1-6; D not resolved. This CDR3 contains 14 residues. Germline V gene data show CDR1 as MNHNS and CDR2 as SASEGT. With 2 bases removed from V and 5 bases from J, the gap between germline ends came to 7 bases. In DNA form, the CDR3 reads TGTGCCAGCAGTGAACGGGAGGATAATTCACCCCTCCACTTT. This encodes CASSEREDNSPLHF.

This chain uses TRBV6-2 or TRBV6-3 with TRBJ2-5; TRBD2 matches at 7 bases. The CDR3 length is 18 residues. The germline V gene has CDR1 MNHEY and CDR2 SVGEGT. The junction had 12 bases not matched to a gene; V was cut back by 2 bases and J by 0 bases. The CDR3 DNA reads as TGTGCCAGCAGTTACGTTAGGGCTAGCGGCGGGTACCAAGAGACCCAGTACTTC. This encodes CASSYVRASGGYQETQYF.

The rearrangement links TRBV19 to TRBJ2-1; a weak D match, TRBD2 (5 bases). The germline V and J ends were trimmed by 1 base and 6 bases, with 10 bases remaining between them. CDR1 is LNHDA and CDR2 is SQIVND in the germline V gene (reference sequence). This CDR3 has 14 residues. CDR3 residues: CASSIVLSVNEQFF. The CDR3 coding sequence is TGTGCCAGTAGTATAGTCCTTAGCGTCAATGAGCAGTTCTTC.

A single count supports this clone. This chain connects TRBV13 to TRBJ1-2; D perhaps matches TRBD1 (6 bases). This CDR3 comprises 14 residues. Trimming shortened V by 7 bases and J by 2 bases, and 14 bases separated the two germline ends. The V gene's germline CDR1 is PRHDT and CDR2 FYEKMQ (reference sequence). Here the CDR3 reads CASTERQENYGYTF. In DNA form, the CDR3 reads TGTGCCAGCACCGAGAGACAGGAAAACTATGGCTACACCTTC.

The chain employs TRBV3-1 (or the pseudogene TRBV3-2) and TRBJ1-1; D is unresolved. This CDR3 contains 13 residues. In germline, CDR1 is LGHDT, CDR2 YNNKEL (reference sequence). Trimming took off 1 base at V and 5 bases at J, with 8 bases between the two ends. CDR3 sequence (DNA): TGTGCCAGCAGCCAAGGAAGGGTTACTGAAGCTTTCTTT. This sequence encodes CASSQGRVTEAFF.

The genes are TRBV7-2 and TRBJ1-1; perhaps TRBD1 as D (6 bases). CDR3 length equals 13 residues. V dropped 1 base and J dropped 8 bases, with 11 bases sitting between them. The V gene's germline CDR1 is SGHTA and CDR2 FQGNSA. Here the CDR3 DNA reads TGTGCCAGCAGCTTAGGGGTACAGGGAGAAGCTTTCTTT. Translating gives CASSLGVQGEAFF.

This chain links TRBV27 with TRBJ2-1, with D tentatively TRBD2 (5 bases). The CDR3 has 19 residues. Trimming cost V 3 bases and J 2 bases, with 23 bases left between them. Germline V CDR1 and CDR2: MNHEY, SMNVEV (reference sequence). Here the CDR3 DNA reads TGTGCCAGCAGTTTTAAGCGGCCTGCAAACCTGATTACCTACAATGAGCAGTTCTTC. Its protein is CASSFKRPANLITYNEQFF.

V usage is TRBV28 and J usage is TRBJ1-4, with D hard to call. Germline CDR1 and CDR2: MDHEN and SYDVKM. Trimming left V 3 bases short and J 7 bases short, with 12 bases between. This CDR3 has 14 residues. The CDR3 region is CASSLVNGPEKLFF. The CDR3 bases are TGTGCCAGCAGTTTGGTCAACGGTCCTGAAAAACTGTTTTTT.

V gene TRBV5-5 combines with J gene TRBJ2-2, with D unclear. The CDR3 has 13 residues. V dropped 1 base and J dropped 4 bases, with 5 bases sitting between them. Germline V gene data show CDR1 as SGHKS and CDR2 as YYEKEE (reference sequence). The CDR3 nucleotides are TGTGCCAGCAGCTTGCAAACCACCGGGGAGCTGTTTTTT. Its translation is CASSLQTTGELFF.

This chain links TRBV15 with TRBJ1-4; no clear D gene. V was cut by 1 base and J by 1 base, with 10 bases left in between. This CDR3 is 16 amino acids long. Germline lookup yields CDR1 LNHNV and CDR2 YYDKDF (reference sequence). Written as DNA, the CDR3 is TGTGCCACCAGCAGAGCGAGTACGGGAACTAATGAAAAACTGTTTTTT. Residues: CATSRASTGTNEKLFF.

The CDR3 is CASSPKDRGWGGTEAFF. CDR3 DNA: TGTGCCAGCTCACCAAAGGACAGGGGCTGGGGTGGCACTGAAGCTTTCTTT. This rearrangement joins TRBV18 to TRBJ1-1, with TRBD1 matching over 9 bases. The CDR3 loop spans 17 amino acids. Germline CDR1 KGHSH, CDR2 LQKENI. The trim removed 2 bases at V and 4 bases at J, leaving 11 bases unmatched.

This clone occurred once. This chain connects TRBV3-1 (or the pseudogene TRBV3-2) to TRBJ1-2, with TRBD1 identical over 7 bases. With 4 bases clipped from V and 3 bases from J, the junction kept 2 bases outside the gene matches. Germline V gene sequence: CDR1 LGHDT, CDR2 YNNKEL (reference sequence). This CDR3 is built from 13 residues. The CDR3 coding sequence is TGTGCCAGCAGCCCGCAGGGGGACTATGGCTACACCTTC. Translation gives CASSPQGDYGYTF.

The rearrangement links TRBV5-8 to TRBJ1-5; TRBD1 agrees at 9 bases. This CDR3 is 16 amino acids long. CDR1 SGHTS and CDR2 YDEGEE come from the germline V gene. Unmatched junction bases numbered 9, after V lost 4 bases and J lost 4 bases. The CDR3 protein is CASSPARTGANQPQHF. CDR3 in DNA: TGTGCCAGCAGCCCGGCGAGGACAGGGGCGAATCAGCCCCAGCATTTT. Full variable domain (missing parts from reference TRBV5-8 and TRBJ1-5): EAGVTQSPTHLIKTRGQQATLRCSPISGHTSVYWYQQALGLGLQFLLWYDEGEERNRGNFPPRFSGRQFPNYSSELNVNALELEDSALYLCASSPARTGANQPQHFGDGTRLSIL.

This chain joins TRBV4-1 and TRBJ1-3; 8 bases are shared with TRBD1. This CDR3 comprises 14 residues. J lost 8 bases, V lost 4 bases, and 7 bases had no gene match. Germline loops: CDR1 MGHRA, CDR2 YSYEKL. CDR3 in amino acids: CASSRSTGGDTIYF. The CDR3 DNA sequence: TGCGCCAGCAGCCGATCTACAGGGGGGGACACCATATATTTT.

This clone has only a few counts. The rearrangement links TRBV19 to TRBJ1-2; TRBD1 matches 9 bases. The CDR3 has 16 residues. With 3 bases clipped from V and 3 bases from J, the junction kept 8 bases outside the gene matches. Germline values: CDR1 LNHDA, CDR2 SQIVND (reference sequence). The CDR3 sequence: CASSMWDRVSDYGYTF. In nucleotides, the CDR3 is TGTGCCAGTAGTATGTGGGACAGGGTGTCTGACTATGGCTACACCTTC.

The chain links TRBV4-3 to TRBJ1-2; D is unresolved. The CDR3 has 15 amino acids. Germline V gene lookup returns CDR1 LGHNA and CDR2 YSLEER. V gave up 7 bases and J gave up 0 bases, with 15 bases separating them. The DNA for the CDR3 is TGCGCCAGCAAAATCTCTACGGATCCTAACTATGGCTACACCTTC. Translating gives CASKISTDPNYGYTF.

This chain joins TRBV18 and TRBJ2-1; 12 nucleotides align to TRBD1. This CDR3 is built from 15 residues. The V and J ends lost 1 base and 8 bases, in that order; junction bases with no gene match: 3. The germline gives CDR1 KGHSH, CDR2 LQKENI. CDR3 DNA sequence: TGTGCCAGCTCACCACTTGGGACAGGGGGCTATGAGCAGTTCTTC. Translated, it gives CASSPLGTGGYEQFF.

This rearrangement joins TRBV29-1 to TRBJ2-7, with a tentative D call TRBD2 (6 bases). Per germline, CDR1 SQVTM and CDR2 ANQGSEA. V was pared by 6 bases and J by 6 bases, with 15 bases between. There are 12 residues in the CDR3. CDR3 sequence (DNA): TGCAGCGTCCTCGGGGGTGTAGGCGAGCAGTACTTC. Protein product: CSVLGGVGEQYF.

This clone has a single count. The genes are TRBV29-1 and TRBJ1-1; tentative D call: TRBD1 (6 bases). Germline CDR1 SQVTM, CDR2 ANQGSEA. V gave up 7 bases and J gave up 4 bases, with 16 bases separating them. This CDR3 region has 13 residues. CDR3 DNA sequence: TGCAGCGCCGAACAGGGTGTTGGCACTGAAGCTTTCTTT. Its translation is CSAEQGVGTEAFF. Supplemented by reference TRBV29-1 and TRBJ1-1, the full variable domain reads SAVISQKPSRDICQRGTSLTIQCQVDSQVTMMFWYRQQPGQSLTLIATANQGSEATYESGFVIDKFPISRPNLTFSTLTVSNMSPEDSSIYLCSAEQGVGTEAFFGQGTRLTVV.

The rearrangement links TRBV19 to TRBJ2-1; 8 bases fit TRBD2. J lost 9 bases, V lost 5 bases, and 9 bases had no gene match. The CDR3 has 14 residues. Germline-derived CDR1 and CDR2 are LNHDA and SQIVND (reference sequence). This CDR3 is CASSQPGLGVEQFF. The CDR3 nucleotides read TGTGCCAGTAGTCAACCGGGACTAGGGGTTGAGCAGTTCTTC.

V usage is TRBV28 and J usage is TRBJ2-5; TRBD2 matches at 7 bases. Germline trimming cut 6 bases from V and 2 bases from J; bases unmatched to any gene: 9. Germline V gene sequence: CDR1 MDHEN, CDR2 SYDVKM. The CDR3 runs 15 residues. CDR3 loop: CASRGSSGGQETQYF. As DNA, the CDR3 is TGTGCCAGCAGGGGAAGCTCGGGAGGACAAGAGACCCAGTACTTC.

The chain recombines TRBV11-2 with TRBJ1-6; D is possibly TRBD1 (5 bases). CDR3 length: 15 residues. Germline V gene sequence: CDR1 SGHAT, CDR2 FQNNGV. V was trimmed by 0 bases and J by 7 bases, leaving 10 bases between them. CDR3 nucleotides: TGTGCCAGCAGCTTAGAGCCAGGGAGCAATTCACCCCTCCACTTT. It encodes CASSLEPGSNSPLHF.

The chain joins TRBV2 to TRBJ1-2, with D perhaps matching TRBD1 (5 bases). The V end was cut by 5 bases, the J end by 2 bases, with 12 bases between. CDR1 is SNHLY, CDR2 FYNNEI, per germline. The CDR3 contains 14 residues. The CDR3 protein is CASSFSGTNYGYTF. The CDR3 DNA reads TGTGCCAGCAGTTTTTCAGGGACCAACTATGGCTACACCTTC.

The chain has TRBV9 and TRBJ2-3, with 8 positions matching TRBD2. With 2 bases clipped from V and 3 bases from J, the junction kept 5 bases outside the gene matches. The germline V gene encodes CDR1 SGDLS and CDR2 YYNGEE. CDR3 length: 15 residues. The DNA for the CDR3 is TGTGCCAGCAGCGTCAGCGGGAGTGGGACAGATACGCAGTATTTT. It yields the protein CASSVSGSGTDTQYF.

The rearrangement links TRBV5-4 to TRBJ2-7; D perhaps matches TRBD1 (6 bases). Trimming removed 3 bases at V and 0 bases at J, with 13 bases between. Germline-derived CDR1 and CDR2 are SGHNT and YYREEE (reference sequence). The CDR3 loop spans 15 amino acids. The chain's CDR3 is CASSSPGTLSYEQYF. The DNA of the CDR3 is TGTGCCAGCAGCTCCCCCGGGACACTCTCCTACGAGCAGTACTTC.

This chain links TRBV15 with TRBJ2-3; D unclear. V was pared by 0 bases and J by 6 bases, with 7 bases between. Per germline, CDR1 LNHNV and CDR2 YYDKDF (reference sequence). The CDR3 runs 13 residues. Here the CDR3 reads CATSRDRPDTQYF. The DNA for the CDR3 is TGTGCCACCAGCAGAGATCGACCTGATACGCAGTATTTT.

The chain is built from TRBV7-9 and TRBJ1-2; weak D call: TRBD1 (5 bases). CDR3 length equals 14 residues. CDR1 SEHNR and CDR2 FQNEAQ come from the germline V gene (reference sequence). Trimming left V 1 base short and J 8 bases short, with 14 bases between. The CDR3 here is CASSLDSGPSGYTF. For the CDR3, the DNA is TGTGCCAGCAGCTTAGATTCGGGGCCGTCCGGCTACACCTTC.

This clone was found once. The chain joins TRBV19 to TRBJ1-3, with D possibly matching TRBD1 (5 bases). Germline V CDR1 and CDR2: LNHDA, SQIVND (reference sequence). V lost 4 bases and J lost 0, with 10 bases in between. The CDR3 is 15 residues long. This CDR3 reads CASSTGRFSGNTIYF. CDR3 DNA: TGTGCCAGTAGTACGGGACGGTTCTCTGGAAACACCATATATTTT.

This sequence joins TRBV5-4 and TRBJ1-2; D remains unclear. Germline loops: CDR1 SGHNT, CDR2 YYREEE (reference sequence). Between the trimmed V and J ends, which lost 0 bases and 2 bases, there was a span of 8 bases. The length of the CDR3 is 14 residues. Here the CDR3 DNA reads TGTGCCAGCAGCTTGGACAGCGCGAACTATGGCTACACCTTC. Translating gives CASSLDSANYGYTF.

V usage is TRBV7-6 and J usage is TRBJ1-2; 7 nucleotides align to TRBD1. CDR1 is SGHVS, CDR2 FNYEAQ, per germline. The CDR3 runs 15 residues. The junction had 2 bases not matched to a gene; V was cut back by 0 bases and J by 1 base. CDR3 amino acids: CASSLAQGNNYGYTF. The CDR3 DNA reads TGTGCCAGCAGCTTAGCACAGGGGAATAACTATGGCTACACCTTC.